This T cell receptor (beta chain) was captured by sequencing in a study of cytotoxic CD8 clonotypes in ibrutinib-treated CLL. Study-level findings and limits: Treatment saw public clonotypes, which were uncommon, either contract or stay stable. Baseline levels were approached again at progression, after clonality had risen at ibrutinib response.

On this clone: What it binds is not known.

From germline, CDR1 is LNHDA and CDR2 SQIVND (reference sequence). This CDR3 is built from 13 residues. V was shortened by 5 bases and J by 6 bases, with 12 bases between the two germline ends. Extraction of roughly 1.8 micrograms of genomic DNA from cryopreserved PBMCs supplied material for TCR beta libraries. Method: immunoSEQ multiplex PCR; TCRdb's copy keeps in-frame clones and lacks some. The repertoire has about 11,000 clones, over 60% of them found once; the top ten carry 15% to 20%. The input for sequencing was PBMCs, taken at disease progression, from a patient treated with ibrutinib. The V gene is TRBV19, the J gene TRBJ2-3, with D tentatively TRBD1 or TRBD2 (5 bases each). The sequence was collected from a human donor with chronic lymphocytic leukemia. This CDR3 reads CASSQGWGDTQYF. The CDR3 DNA reads as TGTGCCAGTAGTCAGGGTTGGGGGGATACGCAGTATTTT.